This T cell receptor beta chain was sequenced for a study of T cells in localized non-small cell lung cancer. General study points: Uninvolved adjacent lung had the highest recorded T cell clonality, with tumor below it. Appearing in adjacent lung were a median about 60 of the top 100 tumor clones. Prolonged overall survival went with higher T cell density in the blood. Sequence data derive from only one tumor region, so heterogeneity remains possible.

The CDR3 length is 14 residues. Germline lookup yields CDR1 MNHNY and CDR2 SVGAGI (reference sequence). The V and J ends lost 5 bases and 7 bases, in that order; junction bases with no gene match: 4. Only in-frame clones appear in the TCRdb table, and some are missing; sequencing was by immunoSEQ multiplex PCR. The data contain fewer than 30,000 clones, about 90% of them singletons. For this clone: No antigen is known for it.

This sequence joins TRBV6-6 and TRBJ1-5; 11 bases are shared with TRBD1. Material: peripheral blood, obtained before any cancer treatment. This sequence originates from a woman aged 40 to 75 with stage I lung adenocarcinoma. As DNA, the CDR3 is TGTGCCAGCAGTCGGGACAGGGGGGCCCAGCCCCAGCATTTT. It codes for CASSRDRGAQPQHF.